This is a list of T cell receptor beta chains from one sample in a study of blood T cell repertoires in COVID-19. Clones were read by immunoSEQ multiplex PCR, and TCRdb kept only the in-frame ones, dropping some. The sample includes 200,000 to 300,000 clones, about 87% of them seen just once. The material sequenced was peripheral blood. The receptor source for this set is a human donor in a cohort sampled during active COVID-19. Each CDR3 is given with its conserved first and last residue. D genes are given only for firm matches. The listing skips clone size in some rows; elsewhere it reads once, few, many or a size class.

clone_size,j_call,v_call,d_call,cdr3_nt,cdr3_aa
-,TRBJ2-7,TRBV5-8,-,TGTGCCAGCAGCTTGCAACCCAGCTACGAGCAGTACTTC,CASSLQPSYEQYF
-,TRBJ2-1,TRBV3-1/TRBV3-2,TRBD2,TGTGCCAGCAGCCCCCAGGGACTAGCGTCCAATGAGCAGTTCTTC,CASSPQGLASNEQFF
-,TRBJ2-7,TRBV5-5,-,TGTGCCAGCAGCTGGGGGGACAGCTACGAGCAGTACTTC,CASSWGDSYEQYF
-,TRBJ1-1,TRBV6-5,-,TGTGCCAGCAGGGGATCCTACAGGGTGGCCGCTGAAGCTTTCTTT,CASRGSYRVAAEAFF
-,TRBJ2-3,TRBV5-1,TRBD2,TGCGCCAGCAGCTTGGCTAGCGGGGGCACAGATACGCAGTATTTT,CASSLASGGTDTQYF
-,TRBJ1-4,TRBV13,TRBD1,TGTGCCAGCAGCGGACAGGGCGGTAATGAAAAACTGTTTTTT,CASSGQGGNEKLFF
-,TRBJ2-7,TRBV2,TRBD1,TGTGCCAGCACCTTCCGGGACAGTACCTACGAGCAGTACTTC,CASTFRDSTYEQYF
-,TRBJ2-7,TRBV7-9,TRBD2,TGTGCCAGCAGCCCGACTAGCGGGGCATTCTACGAGCAGTACTTC,CASSPTSGAFYEQYF
-,TRBJ2-1,TRBV5-4,-,TGTGCCAGCAGCTTGCCCCCCAACAATGAGCAGTTCTTC,CASSLPPNNEQFF
-,TRBJ2-1,TRBV5-1,-,TGCGCCAGCAGATGGGAGCCTCTCAATGAGCAGTTCTTC,CASRWEPLNEQFF
-,TRBJ2-7,TRBV6-6,TRBD2,TGTGCCAGCAGTTACTTTGAGCGGGACTCCTACGAGCAGTACTTC,CASSYFERDSYEQYF
-,TRBJ2-7,TRBV3-1/TRBV3-2,TRBD1,TGTGCCAGCAGCCCGGGACAGGGGTCTTCCTACGAGCAGTACTTC,CASSPGQGSSYEQYF
-,TRBJ2-2,TRBV7-8,TRBD2,TGTGCCAGCAGCACCAGACTAGCGGTGAACACCGGGGAGCTGTTTTTT,CASSTRLAVNTGELFF
-,TRBJ2-1,TRBV11-3,TRBD2,TGTGCCAGCAGCCCGGGGGGTAGAGGAGATGAGCAGTTCTTC,CASSPGGRGDEQFF
few,TRBJ2-5,TRBV2,TRBD2,TGTGCCAGCAGTGACGGGGGGGCATGGGAGACCCAGTACTTC,CASSDGGAWETQYF
-,TRBJ2-1,TRBV28,TRBD2,TGTGCCAGCAGTCAAGGGACTAGCGGGGACAATGAGCAGTTCTTC,CASSQGTSGDNEQFF
-,TRBJ2-7,TRBV4-3,-,TGCGCCAGCAGCCAGGGACACCATTTATCCTACGAGCAGTACTTC,CASSQGHHLSYEQYF
-,TRBJ2-1,TRBV28,TRBD2,TGTGCCAGCAGTTTAGCGGGAGACGCCAATGAGCAGTTCTTC,CASSLAGDANEQFF
-,TRBJ1-1,TRBV6-5,-,TGTGCCAGCAGTCTGAAGACAGGAAACACTGAAGCTTTCTTT,CASSLKTGNTEAFF
-,TRBJ2-2,TRBV27,-,TGTGCCAGCAGTTTATGGGCACCGAACACCGGGGAGCTGTTTTTT,CASSLWAPNTGELFF
once,TRBJ2-1,TRBV18,TRBD1,TGTGCCAGCTCACCACCGCAGGGGGCTAAATACAATGAGCAGTTCTTC,CASSPPQGAKYNEQFF
-,TRBJ1-6,TRBV4-1,TRBD1,TGCGCCAGCAGCCAAGCGGACAGGGCCAGTTCACCCCTCCACTTT,CASSQADRASSPLHF
once,TRBJ1-3,TRBV28,-,TGTGCCAGCAGTTTAGGGGGGTGGGGACGATCTGGAAACACCATATATTTT,CASSLGGWGRSGNTIYF
-,TRBJ2-3,TRBV24-1,TRBD2,TGTGCCACCAGTGTTGGTCTAGCGGGAGCAGATACGCAGTATTTT,CATSVGLAGADTQYF
-,TRBJ1-2,TRBV6-2/TRBV6-3,-,TGTGCCAGCAGTTACCCCACAGGACACTATGGCTACACCTTC,CASSYPTGHYGYTF
-,TRBJ1-5,TRBV12-3/TRBV12-4,-,TGTGCCAGCAGTTCCCCCCCCGATCAGCCCCAGCATTTT,CASSSPPDQPQHF
-,TRBJ2-5,TRBV27,TRBD1,TGTGCCACGACGACAGGGGGCCGGGAGACCCAGTACTTC,CATTTGGRETQYF
-,TRBJ1-1,TRBV18,TRBD1,TGTGCCAGCTCACCCGGGACAGGGATGAACACTGAAGCTTTCTTT,CASSPGTGMNTEAFF
-,TRBJ1-2,TRBV18,-,TGTGCCAGCTCACAGGGGCACAAATCCTATGGCTACACCTTC,CASSQGHKSYGYTF
-,TRBJ2-2,TRBV6-1,TRBD2,TGTGCCAGCAGTGAAGTTCCAGCGGGGGGTGTCACCGGGGAGCTGTTTTTT,CASSEVPAGGVTGELFF
-,TRBJ1-6,TRBV28,-,TGTGCCAGCAACTGGAGGGGCTATAATTCACCCCTCCACTTT,CASNWRGYNSPLHF
-,TRBJ1-6,TRBV7-8,-,TGTGCCAGCAGCCCCGACAGTAATTCACCCCTCCACTTT,CASSPDSNSPLHF
-,TRBJ2-5,TRBV3-1/TRBV3-2,-,TGTGCCAGCAGCCTTAGAGGACTTAGCGTGGAGACCCAGTACTTC,CASSLRGLSVETQYF
-,TRBJ2-3,TRBV25-1,-,TGTGCCAGCAGTGCGGCCGGGTTTACGCAGTATTTT,CASSAAGFTQYF
once,TRBJ2-1,TRBV24-1,TRBD1,TGTGCCACCAGTGACCGACAGGGACCGCTACACAATGAGCAGTTCTTC,CATSDRQGPLHNEQFF
-,TRBJ1-4,TRBV19,-,TGTGCCAGTAGTACGCCACCGGGAGAAAAACTGTTTTTT,CASSTPPGEKLFF
-,TRBJ2-7,TRBV6-6,-,TGTGCCAGCAGTTACAGGCAATCTGCGGTCGAGCAGTACTTC,CASSYRQSAVEQYF